In its sample, the clone carrying this T cell receptor beta chain was seen many times. These data belong to a study of T cells in Graves' hyperthyroidism and ophthalmopathy. TCR beta CDR3 regions were amplified from RNA. First-round RT-PCR of the TCR CDR3 relied on the HTBI primer set. TCRdb independently ran MiXCR on the multiplex PCR reads; one entry per CDR3 protein. The repertoire holds nearly 250,000 distinct CDR3 sequences, with approximately 23% as singletons. V lost 3 bases and J lost 5, with 13 bases in between. The CDR3 consists of 14 residues. Looked up from germline, CDR1 is LNHDA and CDR2 is SQIVND (reference sequence). It was uncontrolled infection, other autoimmune disease, pregnancy or lactation that excluded patients. Fresh peripheral blood, more than 9 ml, yielded the PBMCs.

The clonotype was recovered from a middle-aged woman with Graves' ophthalmopathy. This chain uses TRBV19 with TRBJ2-5; D possibly corresponds to TRBD1 (6 bases). The sequenced material came from blood. CDR3 sequence: CASSIIGGEETQYF. In DNA, the CDR3 is TGTGCCAGTAGTATCATAGGGGGTGAGGAGACCCAGTACTTC.